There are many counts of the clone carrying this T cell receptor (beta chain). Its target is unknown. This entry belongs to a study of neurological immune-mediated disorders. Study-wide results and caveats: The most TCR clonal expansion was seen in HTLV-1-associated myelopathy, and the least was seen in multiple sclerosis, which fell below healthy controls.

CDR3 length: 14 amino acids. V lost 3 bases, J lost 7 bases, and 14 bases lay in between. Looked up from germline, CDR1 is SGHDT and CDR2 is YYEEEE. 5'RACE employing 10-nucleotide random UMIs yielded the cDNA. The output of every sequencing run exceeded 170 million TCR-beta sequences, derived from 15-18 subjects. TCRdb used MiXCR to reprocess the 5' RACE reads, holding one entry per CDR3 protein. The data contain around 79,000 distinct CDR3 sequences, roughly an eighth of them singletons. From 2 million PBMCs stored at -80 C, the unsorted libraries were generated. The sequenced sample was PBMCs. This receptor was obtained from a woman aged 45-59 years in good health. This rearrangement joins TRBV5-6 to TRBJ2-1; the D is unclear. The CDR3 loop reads CASSSPARTNEQFF. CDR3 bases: TGTGCCAGCAGCTCTCCCGCTAGAACTAATGAGCAGTTCTTC.